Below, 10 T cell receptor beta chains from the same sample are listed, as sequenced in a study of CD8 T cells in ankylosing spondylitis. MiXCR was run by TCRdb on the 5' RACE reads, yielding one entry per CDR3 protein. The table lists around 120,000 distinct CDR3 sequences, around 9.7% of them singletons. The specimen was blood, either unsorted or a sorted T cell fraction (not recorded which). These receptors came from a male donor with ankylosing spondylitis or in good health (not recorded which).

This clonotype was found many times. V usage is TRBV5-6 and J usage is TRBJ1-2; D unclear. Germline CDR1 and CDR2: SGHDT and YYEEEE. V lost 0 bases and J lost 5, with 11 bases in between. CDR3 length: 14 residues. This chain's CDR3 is CASSLVQRDYGYTF. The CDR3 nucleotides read TGTGCCAGCAGCTTGGTGCAAAGGGATTATGGCTACACCTTC.

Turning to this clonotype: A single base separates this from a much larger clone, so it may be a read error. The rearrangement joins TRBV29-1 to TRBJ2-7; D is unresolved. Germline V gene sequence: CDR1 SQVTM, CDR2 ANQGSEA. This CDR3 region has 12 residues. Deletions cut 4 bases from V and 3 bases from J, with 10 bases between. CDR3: CSVGSRSYEQYF. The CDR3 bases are TGCAGCGTTGGTAGCAGGAGCTACGAGCAGTACTTC.

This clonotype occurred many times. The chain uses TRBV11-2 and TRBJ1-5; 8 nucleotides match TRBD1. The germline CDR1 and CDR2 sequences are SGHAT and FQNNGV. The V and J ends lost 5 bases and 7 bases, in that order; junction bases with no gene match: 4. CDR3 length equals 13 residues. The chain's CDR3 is CASSPDRDQPQHF. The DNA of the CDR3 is TGTGCCAGCAGCCCGGACAGGGACCAGCCCCAGCATTTT.

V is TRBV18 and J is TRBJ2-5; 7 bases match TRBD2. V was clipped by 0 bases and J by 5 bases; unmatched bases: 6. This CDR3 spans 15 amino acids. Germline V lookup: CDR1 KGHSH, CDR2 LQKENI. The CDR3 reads CASSPPGAGYETQYF. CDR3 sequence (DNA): TGTGCCAGCTCACCACCGGGAGCGGGATATGAGACCCAGTACTTC.

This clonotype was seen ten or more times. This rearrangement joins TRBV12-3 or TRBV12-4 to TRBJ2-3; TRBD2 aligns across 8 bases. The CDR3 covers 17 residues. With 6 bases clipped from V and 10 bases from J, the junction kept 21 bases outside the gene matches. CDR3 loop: CASSPPWKSGRTGAQYF. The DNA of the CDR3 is TGTGCCAGCAGCCCCCCTTGGAAGAGCGGGAGAACGGGGGCGCAGTATTTT.

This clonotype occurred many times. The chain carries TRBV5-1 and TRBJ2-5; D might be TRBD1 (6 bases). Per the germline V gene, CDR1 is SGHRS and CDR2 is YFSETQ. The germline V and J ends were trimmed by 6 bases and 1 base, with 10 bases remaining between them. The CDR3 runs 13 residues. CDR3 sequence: CASNREPQETQYF. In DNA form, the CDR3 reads TGCGCCAGCAACAGGGAGCCCCAAGAGACCCAGTACTTC.

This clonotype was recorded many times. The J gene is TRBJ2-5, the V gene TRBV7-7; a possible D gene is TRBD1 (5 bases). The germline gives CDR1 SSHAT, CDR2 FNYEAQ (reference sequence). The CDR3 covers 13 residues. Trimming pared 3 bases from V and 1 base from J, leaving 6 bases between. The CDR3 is CASSLTVQETQYF. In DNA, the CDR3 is TGTGCCAGCAGCTTGACAGTCCAAGAGACCCAGTACTTC.

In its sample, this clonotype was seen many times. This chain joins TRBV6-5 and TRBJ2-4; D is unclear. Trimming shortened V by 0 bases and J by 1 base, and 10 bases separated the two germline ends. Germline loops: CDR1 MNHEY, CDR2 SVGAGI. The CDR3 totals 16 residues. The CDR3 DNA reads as TGTGCCAGCAGTTACTCGGGCAGGTCGGCCAAAAACATTCAGTACTTC. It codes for CASSYSGRSAKNIQYF.

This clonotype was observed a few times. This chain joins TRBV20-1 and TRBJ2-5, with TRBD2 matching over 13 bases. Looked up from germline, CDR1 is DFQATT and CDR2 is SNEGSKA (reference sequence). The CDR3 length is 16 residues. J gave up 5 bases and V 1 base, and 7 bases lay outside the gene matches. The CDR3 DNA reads TGCAGTGCTAGAGGGACTAGCGGGAGTCCCGCGGAGACCCAGTACTTC. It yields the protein CSARGTSGSPAETQYF.

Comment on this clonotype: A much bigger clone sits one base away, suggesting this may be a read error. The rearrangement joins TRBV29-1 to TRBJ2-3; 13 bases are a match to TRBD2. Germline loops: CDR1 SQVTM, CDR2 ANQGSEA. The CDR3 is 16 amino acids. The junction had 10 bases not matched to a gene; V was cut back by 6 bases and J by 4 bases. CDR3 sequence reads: CSVSLGLAGESDTQYF. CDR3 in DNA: TGCAGCGTCAGCCTAGGACTAGCGGGAGAGTCAGATACGCAGTATTTT.